A selection of T cell receptor beta chains follows, all from one sample in a study of blood T cell repertoires in COVID-19. Sequencing was performed with immunoSEQ multiplex PCR; in TCRdb, only in-frame clones are kept and a portion is missing. The data hold about 160,000 clones, with approximately 85% observed a single time. Sequencing was carried out using peripheral blood. The receptor source for this set is a woman aged 60-75 years with COVID-19, enrolled during active disease. The CDR3 runs from the conserved cysteine through the conserved F or W. A D gene is named only where the DNA matches it firmly. Clone size is not always given. Where it is, it says once, few, many or a class for expanded clones.

v_call	d_call	j_call	clone_size	cdr3_nt	cdr3_aa
TRBV5-4	-	TRBJ1-6	few	TGTGCCAGCAGCACCCCGACAGGTCCCCTCCACTTT	CASSTPTGPLHF
TRBV5-5	-	TRBJ1-2	few	TGTGCCAGCAGCTTTTCAGGCCGGTCTAACTATGGCTACACCTTC	CASSFSGRSNYGYTF
TRBV15	-	TRBJ2-1	-	TGTGCCACCAGCAGAGATCCCAGGGGCAATGAGCAGTTCTTC	CATSRDPRGNEQFF
TRBV4-1	-	TRBJ1-1	once	TGCGCCAGCAGCCAAACCTTCGGGACATCTGAAGCTTTCTTT	CASSQTFGTSEAFF
TRBV7-3	TRBD1	TRBJ2-2	-	TGTGCCAGCAGCTTAATAGGGACAGGGGCCGGGGAGCTGTTTTTT	CASSLIGTGAGELFF
TRBV7-9	-	TRBJ1-1	few	TGTGCCACCGCAGGCCCGGGCAGGGGCCCGGACACTGAAGCTTTCTTT	CATAGPGRGPDTEAFF
TRBV6-5	TRBD2	TRBJ2-2	-	TGTGCCACCAAACTAGCGGGCGCCACCGGGGAGCTGTTTTTT	CATKLAGATGELFF
TRBV28	-	TRBJ1-2	many	TGTGCCAGCAGTCAACAGGGACCCGAGAGGTACTATGGCTACACCTTC	CASSQQGPERYYGYTF
TRBV27	-	TRBJ2-7	-	TGTGCCAGCAGTTTATTTGTCACTTCCTACGAGCAGTACTTC	CASSLFVTSYEQYF
TRBV10-3	TRBD1	TRBJ2-4	few	TGTGCCATCAGCACAGACAGGGGTTTTGGCAAAAACATTCAGTACTTC	CAISTDRGFGKNIQYF
TRBV4-1	-	TRBJ1-5	-	TGCGCCAGCAGCCAAGTAACGGGTTCGGGCAATCAGCCCCAGCATTTT	CASSQVTGSGNQPQHF
TRBV19	-	TRBJ1-5	-	TGTGCCAGTAAACAGGGCAATCAGCCCCAGCATTTT	CASKQGNQPQHF
TRBV3-1/TRBV3-2	-	TRBJ2-7	once	TGTGCCAGCAGCCAAGATATCAGGGTCACCTACGAGCAGTACTTC	CASSQDIRVTYEQYF
TRBV2	-	TRBJ2-3	-	TGTGCCAGCATCCGGGGGGCCCTATACTCAGATACGCAGTATTTT	CASIRGALYSDTQYF
TRBV10-3	TRBD2	TRBJ2-7	-	TGTGCCTCCCGGGGAGCGGGGCCCATTACCTACGAGCAGTACTTC	CASRGAGPITYEQYF
TRBV4-1	TRBD1	TRBJ2-3	-	TGCGCCAGCAGCCAAGAGGGGACAGGGACAGATACGCAGTATTTT	CASSQEGTGTDTQYF
TRBV15	-	TRBJ2-4	-	TGTGCCACCAGCAGAGGACAGCGATTAGCCAAAAACATTCAGTACTTC	CATSRGQRLAKNIQYF
TRBV10-3	TRBD1	TRBJ1-6	few	TGTGCCATCAGTGAGTCGAGGGGACAGGGGGGAGCCCTCCACTTT	CAISESRGQGGALHF
TRBV6-6	TRBD2	TRBJ2-5	few	TGTGCCAGCAGTCCACCTAGCGGGAGGGCCGGGGAGACCCAGTACTTC	CASSPPSGRAGETQYF
TRBV11-2	TRBD2	TRBJ2-7	few	TGTGCCAGCAGCTCTGAGGGGACTAGCGGGACCGCCGAGCAGTACTTC	CASSSEGTSGTAEQYF
TRBV7-9	TRBD1	TRBJ1-3	-	TGTGCCAGCACCCTAGCCCGACAGGGGAAGACAGGCACCATATATTTT	CASTLARQGKTGTIYF
TRBV5-6	-	TRBJ2-1	-	TGTGCCAGCAGCTTGGGGCCCATGAATGAGCAGTTCTTC	CASSLGPMNEQFF
TRBV6-6	TRBD1	TRBJ2-7	-	TGTGCCAGCAGTCGGGACAGGGAGTACGAGCAGTACTTC	CASSRDREYEQYF
TRBV7-2	-	TRBJ2-3	-	TGTGCCAGCAGCTTTAAAGCGGGCCGCACAGATACGCAGTATTTT	CASSFKAGRTDTQYF
TRBV11-3	-	TRBJ2-1	-	TGTGCCAGCAGCCGTCGTCCCCCCTCCTACAATGAGCAGTTCTTC	CASSRRPPSYNEQFF
TRBV14	TRBD1	TRBJ2-7	once	TGTGCCAGCAGCCAAGGGACAGGGGCGAGCTCCTACGAGCAGTACTTC	CASSQGTGASSYEQYF
TRBV5-4	-	TRBJ1-2	-	TGTGCCAGCTCCACAGGGCTAGGAGACTATGGCTACACCTTC	CASSTGLGDYGYTF
TRBV9	-	TRBJ1-1	-	TGTGCCAGCAGCGTGCGGGATCCCGATGAAGCTTTCTTT	CASSVRDPDEAFF
TRBV24-1	-	TRBJ1-1	-	TGTGCCACCAGTGTCCGGAGAGGGAGCAACACTGAAGCTTTCTTT	CATSVRRGSNTEAFF
TRBV2	-	TRBJ1-1	-	TGTGCCAGCGGCCCCCGACAGAACACTGAAGCTTTCTTT	CASGPRQNTEAFF
TRBV5-1	-	TRBJ2-5	-	TGCGCCAGCAGCTTGGAGGGGCGGCAAGAGACCCAGTACTTC	CASSLEGRQETQYF
TRBV3-1/TRBV3-2	TRBD1	TRBJ1-6	-	TGTGCCAGCAGCCCTGGACAGGTTTTTGGTTCACCCCTCCACTTT	CASSPGQVFGSPLHF
TRBV6-5	TRBD1	TRBJ1-2	-	TGTGCCAGCTACCCAGGGGGGCTGTGGGGCTACACCTTC	CASYPGGLWGYTF
TRBV11-2	-	TRBJ2-2	-	TGTGCCAGCAGTTCGGGACTCCCCTTTTTGGGTACCGGGGAGCTGTTTTTT	CASSSGLPFLGTGELFF
TRBV6-2/TRBV6-3	TRBD2	TRBJ2-5	-	TGTGCCAGCAGTTCCCTGCTGAGCGGGAGAGGGGAGACCCAGTACTTC	CASSSLLSGRGETQYF
TRBV7-9	-	TRBJ1-4	-	TGTGCCAGCAGCTTAGCGGGGGGGCCCCTTGGAAAACTGTTTTTT	CASSLAGGPLGKLFF
TRBV28	TRBD1	TRBJ1-2	-	TGTGCCAGCAGTACAGGGGGGGATAACTATGGCTACACCTTC	CASSTGGDNYGYTF
TRBV4-2	TRBD2	TRBJ2-1	few	TGTGCCAGCAGCCCATACCCGGGACTAGCGGGAGTATGGGGAAACAATGAGCAGTTCTTC	CASSPYPGLAGVWGNNEQFF
TRBV18	TRBD1	TRBJ2-3	-	TGTGCCAGCTCACCCCGGACAGGGGAAGATACGCAGTATTTT	CASSPRTGEDTQYF
TRBV29-1	TRBD2	TRBJ2-7	-	TGCAGCGTTGTGATAGGACTAGCGGAAACCTACGAGCAGTACTTC	CSVVIGLAETYEQYF
TRBV19	TRBD1	TRBJ1-5	-	TGTGCCAGTAGTATTACGTGGGGACAGGGTCTAACGAGCAATCAGCCCCAGCATTTT	CASSITWGQGLTSNQPQHF
TRBV11-3	-	TRBJ2-7	many	TGTGCCAGCAGCTTAACGCGGTGGGACGAGCAGTACTTC	CASSLTRWDEQYF
TRBV9	TRBD2	TRBJ2-2	few	TGTGCCAGCAGCCCCGGACTAGCGGGAGACGGCGGGGAGCTGTTTTTT	CASSPGLAGDGGELFF
TRBV3-1/TRBV3-2	-	TRBJ1-6	-	TGTGCCAGCAGCCACCGACCCCGGGACACACTCAGATCACCCCTCCACTTT	CASSHRPRDTLRSPLHF
TRBV2	-	TRBJ1-6	-	TGTGCCAGCAGAGAGGGGGGGACTTATTCACCCCTCCACTTT	CASREGGTYSPLHF
TRBV3-1/TRBV3-2	-	TRBJ1-1	-	TGTGCCAGCAGCCAAGCCCGCGGCGGGAGAACTGAAGCTTTCTTT	CASSQARGGRTEAFF
TRBV6-5	TRBD1	TRBJ1-2	-	TGTGCCAGCAGACCACAGACAGGGTTCGGTGGCTACACCTTC	CASRPQTGFGGYTF
TRBV7-9	-	TRBJ1-4	-	TGTGCCAGCAGCCCCGCGGGGGTCGGGGAAAAACTGTTTTTT	CASSPAGVGEKLFF
TRBV13	-	TRBJ2-5	-	TGTGCCAGCAGCCCCGTTGGGAGAGGAGAGACCCAGTACTTC	CASSPVGRGETQYF
TRBV30	-	TRBJ2-2	-	TGTGCCTGGAGTGGGAGAGCCGGGGAGCTGTTTTTT	CAWSGRAGELFF
TRBV13	-	TRBJ1-1	-	TGTGCCAGCAGCACCGCAGGAGGCACTGAAGCTTTCTTT	CASSTAGGTEAFF
TRBV18	TRBD1	TRBJ1-1	-	TGTGCCAGCTCATCCAATACTTGGACAGGGCGAACTGAAGCTTTCTTT	CASSSNTWTGRTEAFF
TRBV11-2	TRBD1	TRBJ1-6	-	TGTGCCAGCAGCATAAGGACAGGGTCTAATTCACCCCTCCACTTT	CASSIRTGSNSPLHF
TRBV7-3	-	TRBJ2-2	-	TGTGCCAGCAGAGGGAGCAGCACCGGGGAGCTGTTTTTT	CASRGSSTGELFF
TRBV4-1	-	TRBJ2-2	-	TGCGCCAGCAGCCCCTCCCCGGGTGGGACTTATAACACCGGGGAGCTGTTTTTT	CASSPSPGGTYNTGELFF